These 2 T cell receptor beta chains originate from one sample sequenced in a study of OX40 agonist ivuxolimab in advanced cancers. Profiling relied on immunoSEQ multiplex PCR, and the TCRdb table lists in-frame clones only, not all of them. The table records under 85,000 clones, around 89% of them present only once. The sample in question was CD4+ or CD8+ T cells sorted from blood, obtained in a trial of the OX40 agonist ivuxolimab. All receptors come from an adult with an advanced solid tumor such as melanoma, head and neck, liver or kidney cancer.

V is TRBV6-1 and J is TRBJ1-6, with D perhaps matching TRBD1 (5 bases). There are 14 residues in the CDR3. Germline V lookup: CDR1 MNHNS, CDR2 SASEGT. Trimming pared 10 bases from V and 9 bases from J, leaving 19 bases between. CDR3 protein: CATQGQGPVSPLHF. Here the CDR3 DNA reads TGTGCCACCCAAGGCCAGGGCCCAGTTTCACCCCTCCACTTT.

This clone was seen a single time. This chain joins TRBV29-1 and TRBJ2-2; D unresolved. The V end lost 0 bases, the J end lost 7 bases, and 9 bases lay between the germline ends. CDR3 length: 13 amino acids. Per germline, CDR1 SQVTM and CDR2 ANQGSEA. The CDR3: CSVEEASGGELFF. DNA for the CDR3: TGCAGCGTTGAAGAAGCGAGTGGCGGGGAGCTGTTTTTT.